Presented here are 25 T cell receptor beta chains from one specimen sequenced in a study of blood T cell repertoires in COVID-19. Measured with immunoSEQ multiplex PCR; TCRdb has only the in-frame clones, and not every one. The sample holds roughly 200,000 clones; more than 80% are singletons and the top ten take roughly 6%. Sequencing was performed on PBMCs or T cells enriched from blood (not recorded which). Receptors were obtained from a man between 35 and 55 years old who had recovered from COVID-19.

This CDR3 reads CASSFGRGQRDEQFF. CDR3 nucleotide sequence: TGTGCCAGCAGTTTCGGCAGGGGCCAAAGGGATGAGCAGTTCTTC. The chain employs TRBV27 and TRBJ2-1, with D possibly being TRBD1 (6 bases). The CDR3 consists of 15 residues. Germline lookup yields CDR1 MNHEY and CDR2 SMNVEV (reference sequence). V lost 3 bases to trimming and J lost 8 bases, with 17 bases between them.

The rearrangement joins TRBV20-1 to TRBJ2-7; D not certain. Deletions cut 2 bases from V and 4 bases from J, with 6 bases between. The CDR3 has 11 amino acids. Germline CDR1 reads DFQATT; CDR2 reads SNEGSKA (reference sequence). The CDR3 bases are TGCAGTGCTAGACTAGAATACGAGCAGTACTTC. Translated: CSARLEYEQYF.

The chain employs TRBV5-6 and TRBJ2-1; maybe TRBD1 (6 bases). CDR3 length equals 14 residues. V was trimmed by 1 base and J by 5 bases, leaving 10 bases between them. CDR1 is SGHDT and CDR2 is YYEEEE in the germline V gene. CDR3 bases: TGTGCCAGCAGCTTGTTGGACAGCAACAATGAGCAGTTCTTC. Residues: CASSLLDSNNEQFF.

The chain combines TRBV5-1 with TRBJ2-1; possibly TRBD2 for D (6 bases). Germline CDR1 SGHRS, CDR2 YFSETQ. The CDR3 runs to 15 residues. Trimming cost V 0 bases and J 0 bases, with 7 bases left between them. The CDR3 here is CASSLGLVSYNEQFF. As DNA, the CDR3 is TGCGCCAGCAGCTTGGGACTAGTCTCCTACAATGAGCAGTTCTTC. The complete variable domain, with remaining parts taken from reference TRBV5-1 and TRBJ2-1, reads KAGVTQTPRYLIKTRGQQVTLSCSPISGHRSVSWYQQTPGQGLQFLFEYFSETQRNKGNFPGRFSGRQFSNSRSEMNVSTLELGDSALYLCASSLGLVSYNEQFFGPGTRLTVL.

The rearrangement uses TRBV5-1 and TRBJ2-7, with D unresolved. From germline, CDR1 is SGHRS and CDR2 YFSETQ. CDR3 length: 13 residues. Trimming shortened V by 0 bases and J by 5 bases, and 9 bases separated the two germline ends. In DNA, the CDR3 is TGCGCCAGCAGCTTGGACGTCCGGGACGAGCAGTACTTC. Translated: CASSLDVRDEQYF.

This clone was counted a few times. The CDR3 nucleotides read TGTGCCAGCAGCTTAGGAGGGTCGTCGGCAGATACGCAGTATTTT. Translating gives CASSLGGSSADTQYF. The rearrangement uses TRBV11-3 and TRBJ2-3, with D possibly TRBD2 on 5 matching bases. The germline V and J ends were trimmed by 1 base and 4 bases, with 12 bases remaining between them. CDR3 length: 15 amino acids. CDR1 is SGHNT, CDR2 YENEEA, per germline.

The CDR3 sequence: CASLPQGGITEAFF. The CDR3 DNA sequence: TGTGCCAGCTTACCACAGGGAGGGATCACTGAAGCTTTCTTT. The V call is TRBV6-5, the J call TRBJ1-1, with D maybe TRBD1 (6 bases). V dropped 8 bases and J dropped 4 bases, with 17 bases sitting between them. The CDR3 sequence is 14 residues long. Looked up from germline, CDR1 is MNHEY and CDR2 is SVGAGI.

This chain connects TRBV5-6 to TRBJ1-1; no reliable D call. Between the trimmed V and J ends, which lost 4 bases and 6 bases, there was a span of 10 bases. CDR1 and CDR2 from the germline V gene are SGHDT and YYEEEE. The CDR3 totals 12 residues. In DNA form, the CDR3 reads TGTGCCAGCAGCGCCTGGAGCGCTGAAGCTTTCTTT. It yields the protein CASSAWSAEAFF.

The genes are TRBV11-1 and TRBJ2-1; D is perhaps TRBD1 (6 bases). The germline gives CDR1 SGHAT, CDR2 FQDESV (reference sequence). V was clipped by 7 bases and J by 1 base, with 17 bases between them. The CDR3 sequence is 16 residues long. The CDR3 nucleotides are TGTGCCAGCACCCGGGACACCGTGGCGTCCTACAATGAGCAGTTCTTC. It encodes CASTRDTVASYNEQFF.

The J gene is TRBJ1-2, the V gene TRBV4-1, with a tentative D call TRBD1 (5 bases). Germline V gene data show CDR1 as MGHRA and CDR2 as YSYEKL. This CDR3 has 17 amino acids. Trimming removed 0 bases from V and 0 bases from J, with 14 bases in between. CDR3 region: CASSQDPGIGTNYGYTF. In DNA, the CDR3 is TGCGCCAGCAGCCAAGATCCAGGGATTGGGACTAACTATGGCTACACCTTC.

V is TRBV11-2 and J is TRBJ1-6; 7 bases line up with TRBD1. The germline V gene encodes CDR1 SGHAT and CDR2 FQNNGV. The length of the CDR3 is 17 residues. With V trimmed by 6 bases and J by 10 bases, 18 bases remained unmatched. The CDR3 protein is CASSQRPGQGERSPLHF. CDR3 in DNA: TGTGCCAGCAGTCAACGGCCTGGGCAGGGGGAACGGTCACCCCTCCACTTT.

The genes are TRBV11-2 and TRBJ2-7; 7 bases match TRBD2. The CDR3 contains 13 residues. Germline-derived CDR1 and CDR2 are SGHAT and FQNNGV. The junction had 2 bases not matched to a gene; V was cut back by 1 base and J by 5 bases. CDR3 residues: CASSLGGGDEQYF. CDR3 sequence (DNA): TGTGCCAGCAGCTTAGGGGGAGGGGACGAGCAGTACTTC.

This clone is a singleton in its sample. The J gene is TRBJ1-2, the V gene TRBV6-5; 9 positions match TRBD1. The CDR3 loop spans 14 amino acids. The V segment lost 6 bases and the J segment 5 bases; nucleotides outside the gene matches: 7. In germline, CDR1 is MNHEY, CDR2 SVGAGI. CDR3 region: CASSRTGEGYGYTF. In DNA form, the CDR3 reads TGTGCCAGCAGCCGGACAGGGGAAGGGTATGGCTACACCTTC.

The chain carries TRBV4-1 and TRBJ1-2, with D possibly matching TRBD1 (6 bases). CDR1 is MGHRA and CDR2 is YSYEKL in the germline V gene. V was clipped by 4 bases and J by 8 bases, with 14 bases between them. The CDR3 loop spans 13 amino acids. The CDR3 DNA sequence: TGCGCCAGCAGCCTCGAACAGGGCTTCGGCTACACCTTC. As protein: CASSLEQGFGYTF.

The rearrangement links TRBV9 to TRBJ2-2; 7 bases align to TRBD2. The CDR3 extends over 16 amino acids. CDR1 is SGDLS, CDR2 YYNGEE, per germline. The trim removed 0 bases at V and 6 bases at J, leaving 8 bases unmatched. The CDR3 sequence is CASSVGVLASSGELFF. CDR3 DNA: TGTGCCAGCAGCGTAGGGGTACTAGCGAGTTCCGGGGAGCTGTTTTTT.

The chain is built from TRBV7-9 and TRBJ1-3, with D uncertain. Germline assignment: CDR1 SEHNR and CDR2 FQNEAQ (reference sequence). V was clipped by 1 base and J by 3 bases, with 4 bases between them. CDR3 size: 13 residues. CDR3 bases: TGTGCCAGCAGCTTAGAACATGGAAACACCATATATTTT. Its translation is CASSLEHGNTIYF.

The chain couples TRBV2 to TRBJ1-1, with D tentatively TRBD1 (5 bases). The germline V gene has CDR1 SNHLY and CDR2 FYNNEI. V gave up 4 bases and J gave up 1 base, with 10 bases separating them. CDR3 length: 14 residues. The CDR3 DNA is TGTGCCAGCAGTGGAAGGGGCGCGAACACTGAAGCTTTCTTT. Residues: CASSGRGANTEAFF.

The CDR3 spells CAISRDSLIYGYTF. The CDR3 nucleotides are TGTGCCATCAGTAGGGACAGTCTGATCTATGGCTACACCTTC. This sequence joins TRBV10-3 and TRBJ1-2, with TRBD1 matching over 7 bases. The germline V gene has CDR1 ENHRY and CDR2 SYGVKD. The ends lost 5 bases at V and 4 bases at J; junction bases unmatched: 7. CDR3 size: 14 residues.

There are a few counts of this clone. The rearrangement joins TRBV28 to TRBJ1-3, with TRBD1 as a possible D gene (6 bases). V was trimmed by 5 bases and J by 4 bases, leaving 15 bases between them. Germline CDR1 reads MDHEN; CDR2 reads SYDVKM. The CDR3 length is 15 residues. The CDR3 bases are TGTGCCAGCAGTATAGCTACAGGGTCAGGAAACACCATATATTTT. Translated: CASSIATGSGNTIYF.

This chain joins TRBV20-1 and TRBJ2-7; D gene unclear. The length of the CDR3 is 13 residues. CDR1 and CDR2 (germline): DFQATT, SNEGSKA (reference sequence). The V gene lost 3 bases and the J gene lost 6 bases, with 15 bases spanning the gap. The CDR3 sequence: CSASVEPLLEQYF. CDR3 coding DNA: TGCAGTGCTAGTGTGGAGCCGCTGCTCGAGCAGTACTTC.

The rearrangement uses TRBV6-2 or TRBV6-3 and TRBJ2-1, with D perhaps TRBD1 (5 bases). Trimming removed 0 bases at V and 8 bases at J, with 14 bases between. From germline, CDR1 is MNHEY and CDR2 SVGEGT. There are 15 residues in the CDR3. The CDR3 region is CASSYSTGLRDEQFF. CDR3 nucleotide sequence: TGTGCCAGCAGTTACTCCACAGGCCTTCGGGATGAGCAGTTCTTC.

The chain has TRBV9 and TRBJ2-2, with 7 bases that match TRBD1. With 4 bases clipped from V and 1 base from J, the junction kept 4 bases outside the gene matches. From germline, CDR1 is SGDLS and CDR2 YYNGEE. This CDR3 has 15 amino acids. The CDR3 DNA is TGTGCCAGCAGCACTCGGACAGGGAACACCGGGGAGCTGTTTTTT. Encoded protein: CASSTRTGNTGELFF. The variable domain in full, with the rest retrieved from reference TRBV9 and TRBJ2-2, is DSGVTQTPKHLITATGQRVTLRCSPRSGDLSVYWYQQSLDQGLQFLIQYYNGEERAKGNILERFSAQQFPDLHSELNLSSLELGDSALYFCASSTRTGNTGELFFGEGSRLTVL.

The chain is built from TRBV18 and TRBJ2-5, with D possibly TRBD2 on 5 matching bases. Trimming left V 4 bases short and J 2 bases short, with 8 bases between. Germline V gives CDR1 KGHSH, CDR2 LQKENI. This CDR3 region has 13 residues. CDR3 in amino acids: CASSRGRQETQYF. CDR3 DNA: TGTGCCAGCTCACGCGGGCGGCAAGAGACCCAGTACTTC.

The J gene is TRBJ2-2, the V gene TRBV10-3, with 9 bases lining up with TRBD1. CDR3 size: 15 residues. Germline lookup yields CDR1 ENHRY and CDR2 SYGVKD. V was pared by 4 bases and J by 5 bases, with 5 bases of the junction left unmatched. The CDR3 bases are TGTGCCATCAGTGGGCCGGGACAGGGTACCGGGGAGCTGTTTTTT. This codes for CAISGPGQGTGELFF.

This clone was recorded a few times. This chain connects TRBV5-1 to TRBJ2-7, with TRBD1 matching 11 bases. The CDR3 is 15 amino acids. Germline CDR1 reads SGHRS; CDR2 reads YFSETQ. V lost 4 bases to trimming and J lost 2 bases; unmatched junction nucleotides: 5. CDR3 DNA: TGCGCCAGCAGCCTGCGGGACAGGGGGACCTACGAGCAGTACTTC. It encodes CASSLRDRGTYEQYF.